Shown below are 27 T cell receptor beta chains from a single sample sequenced in a study of regulatory T cells in long-lasting Graves disease. Time point of the sample: newly diagnosed GD, antithyroid drugs for less than 3 months. The TCR library was made from RNA that had been extracted from PBMCs in TRIzol. The TCR beta library used iRepertoire HTBI primers with Arm-PCR amplification of CDR3. TCRdb reprocessed the multiplex PCR reads via MiXCR and lists one record per CDR3 protein. The sample holds 350,000 to 500,000 distinct CDR3 sequences; 14% are singletons and the top ten take more than 15%. This sample also appeared in a second study, on T cells in Graves' hyperthyroidism and ophthalmopathy.

The sequenced sample was peripheral blood mononuclear cells (PBMCs), obtained at new diagnosis, from a patient treated with antithyroid drugs. All receptors derive from a woman aged 45 to 65 with Graves disease.

In its sample, this clonotype was seen many times. The chain employs TRBV2 and TRBJ1-1; D is unresolved. CDR3 size: 11 residues. The germline V gene encodes CDR1 SNHLY and CDR2 FYNNEI. The V end lost 4 bases, the J end lost 7 bases, and 7 bases lay between the germline ends. In DNA, the CDR3 is TGTGCCAGCAGTGCTGGGTATGAAGCTTTCTTT. Protein: CASSAGYEAFF.

This clonotype was observed at least ten times. The chain has TRBV2 and TRBJ2-1; D may match TRBD1 or TRBD2 (5 bases each). Per germline, CDR1 SNHLY and CDR2 FYNNEI. The V and J ends lost 5 bases and 5 bases respectively, with 22 bases between them. The CDR3 covers 17 residues. CDR3 region: CASSLGWGSGADNEQFF. The CDR3 DNA follows: TGTGCCAGCAGTCTTGGATGGGGGAGCGGCGCCGACAATGAGCAGTTCTTC.

The chain uses TRBV7-2 and TRBJ2-2; tentative D call: TRBD2 (7 bases). The CDR3 length is 17 residues. Trimming took 4 bases from V and 1 from J, leaving 16 bases between them. CDR1 is SGHTA and CDR2 is FQGNSA in the germline V gene. The CDR3 loop is CASSSSARGGNTGELFF. The CDR3 bases are TGTGCCAGCAGCTCATCAGCAAGGGGGGGGAACACCGGGGAGCTGTTTTTT.

This clonotype has more than one count but fewer than ten. V gene TRBV2 combines with J gene TRBJ2-6; 9 nucleotides line up with TRBD1. CDR1 and CDR2 from the germline V gene are SNHLY and FYNNEI. Trimming took 7 bases from V and 1 from J; bases not matched to a gene: 26. The CDR3 is made up of 23 amino acids. The CDR3 nucleotides are TGTGCCAGCACCACGCCCCTTCCGACAGGGGGGCTAGCGGACTTATCTGGGGCCAACGTCCTGACTTTC. Its protein is CASTTPLPTGGLADLSGANVLTF.

This clonotype showed up many times. This chain connects TRBV5-5 to TRBJ2-5; 10 bases align to TRBD2. Germline assignment: CDR1 SGHKS and CDR2 YYEKEE (reference sequence). This CDR3 comprises 16 residues. Trimming at V came to 2 bases and at J to 2 bases, leaving 6 bases not matched to a gene. As DNA, the CDR3 is TGTGCCAGCAGCTTCTGGACTAGCGGAGTACAAGAGACCCAGTACTTC. It yields the protein CASSFWTSGVQETQYF.

This clonotype was recorded a few times. V usage is TRBV3-1 and J usage is TRBJ2-2, with D possibly matching TRBD2 (5 bases). The CDR3 runs 16 residues. V lost 1 base and J 2 bases, leaving 11 bases between the germline ends. Germline V CDR1 and CDR2: LGHDT, YNNKEL (reference sequence). Here the CDR3 reads CASSQAPAANTGELFF. CDR3 nucleotide sequence: TGTGCCAGCAGCCAAGCGCCAGCGGCAAACACCGGGGAGCTGTTTTTT.

This clonotype was observed many times. The CDR3: CASSYFGLAGGTDTQYF. The DNA for the CDR3 is TGTGCCAGCAGCTACTTCGGACTAGCGGGAGGGACAGATACGCAGTATTTT. This chain joins TRBV7-3 and TRBJ2-3, with 15 bases matching TRBD2. In germline, CDR1 is SGHTA, CDR2 FQGTGA. V shed 4 bases and J 3 bases; nucleotides not matched to a gene: 5. This CDR3 comprises 17 residues.

This clonotype was seen repeatedly, ten times or more. The chain joins TRBV7-9 to TRBJ2-1, with TRBD2 matching 13 bases. Trimming took 2 bases from V and 10 from J; bases not matched to a gene: 5. Looked up from germline, CDR1 is SEHNR and CDR2 is FQNEAQ (reference sequence). This CDR3 has 15 residues. CDR3: CASSLPGLAGREQFF. The CDR3 coding sequence is TGTGCCAGCAGCTTACCGGGACTAGCGGGACGGGAGCAGTTCTTC.

This clonotype appeared many times. The V gene is TRBV6-1, the J gene TRBJ1-5; 8 positions match TRBD1. CDR3 length: 14 residues. The germline CDR1 and CDR2 sequences are MNHNS and SASEGT. The V segment lost 6 bases and the J segment 4 bases; nucleotides outside the gene matches: 5. The CDR3 DNA follows: TGTGCCAGCAGGATACAGGGGGAGAATCAGCCCCAGCATTTT. Translating gives CASRIQGENQPQHF.

This clonotype was recorded many times. This rearrangement joins TRBV28 to TRBJ2-1, with TRBD2 as a possible D gene (6 bases). Germline assignment: CDR1 MDHEN and CDR2 SYDVKM. The CDR3 has 15 residues. Trimming left V 3 bases short and J 9 bases short, with 18 bases between. CDR3 sequence: CASSLVGGDRSEQFF. In DNA, the CDR3 is TGTGCCAGCAGTTTGGTGGGAGGCGATCGTAGTGAGCAGTTCTTC.

This chain uses TRBV10-3 with TRBJ2-2; TRBD2 aligns across 8 bases. V dropped 0 bases and J dropped 1; count of bases not matched to a gene: 4. The CDR3 spans 17 residues. Germline loops: CDR1 ENHRY, CDR2 SYGVKD. The CDR3 loop is CAISESGLGGNTGELFF. CDR3 bases: TGTGCCATCAGTGAGTCGGGACTAGGTGGGAACACCGGGGAGCTGTTTTTT.

There are many counts of this clonotype. The chain joins TRBV10-2 to TRBJ2-3; 11 bases fit TRBD1. CDR1 and CDR2 from the germline V gene are WSHSY and SAAADI. The CDR3 length is 14 residues. J was trimmed by 3 bases and V by 8 bases; bases with no gene match: 4. The CDR3 sequence is CASADRGLTDTQYF. Here the CDR3 DNA reads TGCGCCAGCGCGGACAGGGGGCTGACAGATACGCAGTATTTT.

This clonotype appeared many times. One end of the junction is discordant with germline, which a read error may explain. The rearrangement joins TRBV4-1 to TRBJ2-1, with no clear D. This CDR3 region has 16 residues. CDR1 is MGHRA, CDR2 YSYEKL, per germline. The CDR3 DNA reads as TGTGCCAGCAGCCAAAGTGGGCCCGATTCCTACAATGAGCAGTTCTTC. It is translated as CASSQSGPDSYNEQFF.

This clonotype was seen repeatedly, ten times or more. This sequence joins TRBV7-2 and TRBJ2-3; 7 nucleotides line up with TRBD2. Per the germline V gene, CDR1 is SGHTA and CDR2 is FQGNSA. The CDR3 loop spans 15 amino acids. V lost 5 bases to trimming and J lost 5 bases; unmatched junction nucleotides: 10. The CDR3 spells CASSPRAAGVDTQYF. The CDR3 region has the DNA TGTGCCAGCAGCCCCCGAGCTGCGGGAGTAGATACGCAGTATTTT.

This clonotype was picked up many times. The rearrangement links TRBV12-3 or TRBV12-4 to TRBJ2-7; D ambiguous. The CDR3 has 15 residues. The V end lost 5 bases, the J end lost 0 bases, and 14 bases lay between the germline ends. The CDR3, as DNA: TGTGCCAGCAGTCCTATCGACGGACCCTCCTACGAGCAGTACTTC. It specifies CASSPIDGPSYEQYF.

This clonotype was seen many times. V is TRBV7-8 and J is TRBJ2-7; D tentatively fits TRBD1 or TRBD2 (5 bases each). Trimming cost V 5 bases and J 4 bases, with 21 bases left between them. This CDR3 contains 16 residues. Germline CDR1 SGHVS, CDR2 FQNEAQ. In DNA form, the CDR3 reads TGTGCCAGCAGCAATTTGGTAGGCAGAGGGGAGTACGAGCAGTACTTC. Protein product: CASSNLVGRGEYEQYF.

In the case of this clonotype: A single base separates this from a much larger clone, so it may be a read error. The V gene is TRBV10-3, the J gene TRBJ1-2; D not certain. The CDR3 runs 15 residues. CDR1 is ENHRY, CDR2 SYGVKD, per germline. CDR3 coding DNA: TGTGCCATCCGGCGCGAAGCCCACCCTAACCATGGCTACACCTTC. This codes for CAIRREAHPNHGYTF.

In this sample, this clonotype turned up many times. CDR3 coding DNA: TGTGCCAGCAGCCCGATGCGGACTAGCGGGAGGGCCTTCATCTCCTACGAGCAGTACTTC. Its translation is CASSPMRTSGRAFISYEQYF. The chain couples TRBV11-2 to TRBJ2-7; 15 nucleotides align to TRBD2. Germline V gene lookup returns CDR1 SGHAT and CDR2 FQNNGV. The CDR3 has 20 amino acids. V shed 5 bases and J 0 bases; nucleotides not matched to a gene: 14.

About this clonotype: Here the CDR3 omits its conserved ending phenylalanine or tryptophan, so a read error is the likely source. The chain carries TRBV3-1 and TRBJ1-6, with D perhaps TRBD1 (6 bases). This CDR3 is built from 15 residues. Trimming removed 4 bases from V and 4 bases from J, with 11 bases in between. CDR1 and CDR2 (germline): LGHDT, YNNKEL (reference sequence). The CDR3 bases are TGTGCCAGCAGCCCAGGGGATCGGTATAATTCACCCCTCCACTGT. Translating gives CASSPGDRYNSPLHC.

The table lists this clonotype with a few counts. V is TRBV6-1 and J is TRBJ2-2; D is uncertain. V was cut by 8 bases and J by 6 bases, with 10 bases left in between. CDR3 length equals 12 residues. The V gene's germline CDR1 is MNHNS and CDR2 SASEGT. CDR3 nucleotides: TGTGCCAGCGTTGGTCCCCCCGGGGAGCTGTTTTTT. It is translated as CASVGPPGELFF.

The chain recombines TRBV25-1 with TRBJ1-5; D ambiguous. CDR1 and CDR2 (germline): MGHDK, SYGVNS. The V gene lost 2 bases and the J gene lost 3 bases, with 11 bases spanning the gap. The length of the CDR3 is 15 residues. The CDR3 region is CASSETWEDNQPQHF. The CDR3, as DNA: TGTGCCAGCAGTGAAACGTGGGAAGACAATCAGCCCCAGCATTTT.

This clonotype showed up many times. The chain combines TRBV28 with TRBJ2-5; the D gene is possibly TRBD2 (7 bases). The germline gives CDR1 MDHEN, CDR2 SYDVKM. This CDR3 has 14 amino acids. V was clipped by 3 bases and J by 5 bases, with 13 bases between them. CDR3 bases: TGTGCCAGCAGTTTGCGGGGGCCGGGGGAGACCCAGTACTTC. Translation gives CASSLRGPGETQYF.

This clonotype was counted many times. J is TRBJ2-3 and V is TRBV28; 8 nucleotides match TRBD2. Germline CDR1 and CDR2: MDHEN and SYDVKM. The CDR3 covers 14 residues. The V segment lost 6 bases and the J segment 0 bases; nucleotides outside the gene matches: 2. As DNA, the CDR3 is TGTGCCAGCAGATCGGGGGGGAGCACAGATACGCAGTATTTT. Translated: CASRSGGSTDTQYF.

This clonotype was detected many times. The chain carries TRBV28 and TRBJ2-7; 8 bases map to TRBD1. The junction had 21 bases not matched to a gene; V was cut back by 8 bases and J by 3 bases. The CDR3 covers 18 residues. CDR1 and CDR2 from the germline V gene are MDHEN and SYDVKM. The CDR3 DNA reads TGTGCCAGCGGACGAACCGAAGGGGGGTGGACAGGGAGCTACGAGCAGTACTTC. This sequence encodes CASGRTEGGWTGSYEQYF.

At least ten counts were recorded for this clonotype. J is TRBJ2-3 and V is TRBV6-1; TRBD1 aligns across 7 bases. This CDR3 comprises 15 residues. The junction had 7 bases not matched to a gene; V was cut back by 7 bases and J by 0 bases. The germline V gene has CDR1 MNHNS and CDR2 SASEGT. The CDR3 DNA reads as TGTGCCAGCACCGGGGACAGTTTTAGCACAGATACGCAGTATTTT. This translates into CASTGDSFSTDTQYF.

V usage is TRBV24-1 and J usage is TRBJ2-5, with D perhaps TRBD1 or TRBD2 (5 bases each). V lost 3 bases and J 3 bases, leaving 7 bases between the germline ends. CDR1 and CDR2 from the germline V gene are KGHDR and SFDVKD. The CDR3 is 13 amino acids. CDR3 region: CATSDGTKETQYF. CDR3 DNA: TGTGCCACCAGTGATGGGACCAAAGAGACCCAGTACTTC.

In its sample, this clonotype was seen a few times. The chain is built from TRBV7-9 and TRBJ2-7; a possible D gene is TRBD2 (8 bases). The CDR3 has 21 amino acids. In germline, CDR1 is SEHNR, CDR2 FQNEAQ (reference sequence). V lost 4 bases and J 6 bases, leaving 37 bases between the germline ends. CDR3 nucleotide sequence: TGTGCCAGCAGCTGGACAGGAGCCGGGACTAGGACAAATTTTCGGGCGGGCGAGCAGTACTTC. Translating it yields CASSWTGAGTRTNFRAGEQYF.